This T cell receptor beta chain was identified in a study of cytomegalovirus exposure and HLA in healthy donors. Notes on the study in general: In an earlier analysis, productive rearrangement rates for most beta V segments clustered near 87% or 30%. Later genetic work tied a missense DCLRE1C variant to beta-chain V and J trimming. In a later analysis, the majority of CMV-associated beta chains seemingly showed HLA restriction.

V dropped 5 bases and J dropped 1 base, with 14 bases sitting between them. Germline loops: CDR1 MNHEY, CDR2 SVGAGI. This CDR3 is built from 15 residues. To note about this clone: Its antigen is as yet unknown.

Those who donated were healthy bone marrow donors. In the PCR, 60 Vbeta and 13 Jbeta primers were used. Sequencing was performed with immunoSEQ multiplex PCR; in TCRdb, only in-frame clones are kept and a portion is missing. The sample has 35,000 to 45,000 clones, approximately 78% seen once. The chain carries TRBV6-5 and TRBJ1-1; tentatively, D is TRBD1 (6 bases). Sequencing was performed on PBMCs. The receptor's source is a woman aged 25-40 years in good health and CMV-seronegative. The CDR3 spells CASSRTQGRNTEAFF. DNA of the CDR3: TGTGCCAGCAGTAGAACTCAGGGGCGGAACACTGAAGCTTTCTTT.